The rows below give T cell receptor beta chains drawn from one sample of a study of shared clonotypes between healthy human individuals. Profiling relied on immunoSEQ multiplex PCR, and the TCRdb table lists in-frame clones only, not all of them. The sample has about a million clones, about 75% seen once. The sequencing input was memory CD4+ T cells sorted from blood. These TCRs come from a man between 18 and 35 years old in good health. Both conserved end residues are part of each CDR3. Expanded clones get a size class; other rows say once, few or many, or leave the size out.

TRBV6-1	few	CASSPGSRQSYEQYF
TRBV30	-	CACIAGGRSTGELFF
TRBV27	few	CASSLGRWAGMTGELFF
TRBV29-1	-	CSVRTGGDTEAFF
TRBV9	-	CASSVGLGGGTETQYF
TRBV7-2	-	CASSVGIYEQYF
TRBV7-8	once	CASSLHRLNTEAFF
TRBV7-2	once	CASSSSGTAQETQYF
TRBV7-9	-	CASSQSSSGHTDTQYF
TRBV5-8	-	CASSRGTGGLYGYTF
TRBV19	-	CASSTGGRRDSGANVLTF
TRBV2	-	CASSWDRHNEQFF
TRBV11-2	-	CASSFSLPGGGDNEQFF
TRBV7-3	few	CASSLNHAYEQYF
TRBV2	few	CASGDRGFGTQYF
TRBV7-2	few	CASSKGVGLAGELGEQYF
TRBV7-9	-	CASSLSAGTGLFF
TRBV19	-	CASSMGLVGVDEQYF
TRBV6-1	-	CASSVQTDTQYF
TRBV4-3	-	CASSRNVNTGELFF
TRBV14	-	CASSRYNEQFF
TRBV19	-	CASKIQGASTEAFF
TRBV5-4	-	CASSLGQDTSTDTQYF
TRBV12-5	-	CASGLVLWTSGRFHEQYF
TRBV7-2	-	CASSLSTAVYEQYF
TRBV30	few	CAWSVGGGGTEAFF
TRBV10-3	-	CAIKGRVETGELFF
TRBV27	once	CASSTDRVGGQANVLTF
TRBV9	-	CASSRGWASGAETQYF
TRBV6-1	-	CASSGTGSRYF
TRBV5-1	-	CASSTGTGPTTF
TRBV28	-	CASSLSSGEQYF
TRBV19	-	CASRLGNNNEQFF
TRBV27	-	CASSRGPSGGLSTDTQYF
TRBV7-9	-	CASSPLTSRADTQYF
TRBV11-2	-	CASSLDLRAGNSPLHF
TRBV4-3	many	CASSQGTDPSDYEQYF
TRBV7-2	-	CASSLAPRGSPQHF
TRBV5-4	many	CASSLGSPAGTYNEQFF
TRBV15	-	CATSRNGNTIYF
TRBV7-9	-	CASSTGGQGIEQYF
TRBV5-1	-	CASSSRRRELNEQYF
TRBV28	many	CASSSLWIAENPGELFF
TRBV5-4	-	CASSEGGLVGDEQYF
TRBV19	-	CASSEGRGETQYF
TRBV5-1	few	CASSFLDTNTEAFF
TRBV4-3	-	CASSQNERETQYF
TRBV18	many	CASSPDRDTEAFF
TRBV5-4	-	CASSSWGTGELFF
TRBV5-4	-	CASSSGLAGANTGELFF
TRBV2	-	CASSEVGPGQFF
TRBV4-3	-	CASSQGTRTSGSDGWAYEQYF
TRBV5-1	-	CASSLTPGSDTQYF
TRBV9	few	CASSPTGQYNQPQHF
TRBV6-1	-	CASSTRALYEQYF
TRBV4-2	once	CASSQKSGGAYQFF
TRBV6-1	-	CASSVSQGYSNQPQHF
TRBV5-4	-	CASSPQYYQETQYF
TRBV6-1	-	CASSEAWGDQPQHF